The TCR beta chain under discussion was sequenced for a study of T-cell memory formation after mild COVID-19. Overall study results and limits: SARS-CoV-2 specificity of second-wave clones peaking day 37 was unconfirmed. Clones that contracted from day 15 to 85 were balanced CD4/CD8, while later expanders leaned CD4+.

In regard to this clonotype: Its target is not known.

5'RACE, which relied on constant-segment primers, yielded TCR alpha and TCR beta cDNA libraries carrying sample barcodes and UMIs. MiXCR, applied by TCRdb to the 5' RACE reads, yields one record per CDR3 protein. The data hold 350,000 to 500,000 distinct CDR3 sequences, with more than 15% observed a single time. Input material: PBMCs or a T cell subset sorted from them (not recorded which). This sequence was found in a man aged 18-30 years who had mild COVID-19 (a few samples of this study predate the infection). Cell type and time point are not known.

The CDR3 reads CASSSPSGVAGARETQYF. In nucleotides, the CDR3 is TGTGCCAGCAGCTCTCCCTCCGGGGTAGCGGGGGCCCGAGAGACCCAGTACTTC. The V call is TRBV11-2, the J call TRBJ2-5; 9 positions agree with TRBD2. Trimming took 4 bases from V and 4 from J; bases not matched to a gene: 16. This CDR3 region has 18 residues. The germline CDR1 and CDR2 sequences are SGHAT and FQNNGV.